This passage covers 17 T cell receptor beta chains from one sample sequenced in a study of blood T cells in healthy people across ages. The second PCR ran roughly 7 to 11 cycles with a sample-barcoded 5' primer and J-beta primers. TCRdb called the 5' RACE reads again in MiXCR, with one record for every CDR3 protein. The data hold about 970,000 distinct CDR3 sequences, with roughly 47% observed a single time. The sequenced sample consisted of blood. These receptors were obtained from a woman aged 55-69 years in good health.

V is TRBV20-1 and J is TRBJ1-4; 12 bases align to TRBD1. Germline V gene data show CDR1 as DFQATT and CDR2 as SNEGSKA (reference sequence). V was clipped by 6 bases and J by 10 bases; unmatched bases: 9. The CDR3 extends over 14 amino acids. The CDR3 loop is CSAPGTGGLRKLFF. In DNA, the CDR3 is TGCAGTGCCCCCGGGACAGGGGGCTTGCGAAAACTGTTTTTT.

This chain links TRBV12-3 or TRBV12-4 with TRBJ1-5; no firm D call. Trimming took 7 bases from V and 8 from J, leaving 15 bases between them. This CDR3 has 13 residues. CDR3 in amino acids: CASTLLLGKPQHF. CDR3 nucleotide sequence: TGTGCCAGCACCTTACTCCTTGGAAAGCCCCAGCATTTT.

The chain carries TRBV7-2 and TRBJ2-1; D is ambiguous. The CDR3 is 14 amino acids. V shed 0 bases and J shed 6 bases, with 9 bases lying between them. Germline values: CDR1 SGHTA, CDR2 FQGNSA. This chain's CDR3 is CASSLAQYLNEQFF. The DNA of the CDR3 is TGTGCCAGCAGCTTAGCTCAATACCTCAATGAGCAGTTCTTC.

This chain joins TRBV4-1 and TRBJ2-7, with 9 bases identical to TRBD1. The J call is in doubt because the DNA end fits TRBJ2-4 better. Germline values: CDR1 MGHRA, CDR2 YSYEKL. The CDR3 extends over 17 amino acids. For the CDR3, the DNA is TGCGCCAGCAGCCACCCTGGACAGGGGCGATCAGGGAACATTCAGTACTTC. Its translation: CASSHPGQGRSGNIQYF.

The table lists this clonotype with a few counts. The CDR3 region has the DNA TGTGCCAGCAGTTTTCCTAGCGGGAGCGGAGGGCAGTTCTTC. This sequence encodes CASSFPSGSGGQFF. This chain connects TRBV28 to TRBJ2-1; 10 bases line up with TRBD2. The germline CDR1 and CDR2 sequences are MDHEN and SYDVKM. V dropped 3 bases and J dropped 12; count of bases not matched to a gene: 8. The CDR3 is made up of 14 amino acids.

This chain connects TRBV3-1 to TRBJ2-1; tentative D call: TRBD2 (5 bases). Per the germline V gene, CDR1 is LGHDT and CDR2 is YNNKEL (reference sequence). Trimming shortened V by 4 bases and J by 1 base, and 11 bases separated the two germline ends. This CDR3 is 15 amino acids long. The CDR3 DNA reads as TGTGCCAGCAGCCCGCGGGCGTTTTCCTACAATGAGCAGTTCTTC. Translating gives CASSPRAFSYNEQFF.

Ten or more counts support this clonotype. The V and J genes are TRBV6-2 or TRBV6-3 and TRBJ2-5; 11 bases are shared with TRBD2. This CDR3 is 17 amino acids long. V lost 5 bases, J lost 5 bases, and 13 bases stayed unmatched. Per the germline V gene, CDR1 is MNHEY and CDR2 is SVGEGT. In nucleotides, the CDR3 is TGTGCCAGCAGTCCGACCTTAGCGGGAGGGCCGATGGAGACCCAGTACTTC. It encodes CASSPTLAGGPMETQYF.

This clonotype was counted between two and nine times. The V gene is TRBV5-1, the J gene TRBJ2-1; D is possibly TRBD2 (5 bases). The V gene's germline CDR1 is SGHRS and CDR2 YFSETQ. The CDR3 is 14 amino acids. V was cut by 4 bases and J by 3 bases, with 11 bases left in between. The CDR3 is CASSQTSGYNEQFF. In nucleotides, the CDR3 is TGCGCCAGCAGCCAAACCAGCGGCTACAATGAGCAGTTCTTC.

The chain combines TRBV4-2 with TRBJ2-7; tentative D call: TRBD1 (5 bases). Trimming pared 6 bases from V and 6 bases from J, leaving 21 bases between. Germline V gene lookup returns CDR1 LGHNA and CDR2 YNFKEQ. CDR3 length: 15 amino acids. CDR3 sequence: CASRVSDNTLLEQYF. The CDR3 nucleotides are TGTGCCAGCAGAGTATCGGACAACACCCTCCTCGAGCAGTACTTC.

Regarding this clonotype: This CDR3 is missing its conserved last phenylalanine or tryptophan, likely due to a read error. The rearrangement links TRBV15 to TRBJ2-5, with a tentative D call TRBD1 (6 bases). The J call may be mistaken, given a closer DNA end match to TRBJ2-7. CDR1 and CDR2 from the germline V gene are LNHNV and YYDKDF (reference sequence). The CDR3 is made up of 13 amino acids. The CDR3 DNA sequence: TGTGCCACCAGCGACAGGATAACCTACGAGCAGTACTAC. Its translation is CATSDRITYEQYY.

This clonotype was observed a few times. The gene calls are TRBV27 and TRBJ2-7; D tentatively reads TRBD1 or TRBD2 (5 bases each). Between the trimmed V and J ends, which lost 6 bases and 4 bases, there was a span of 22 bases. The CDR3 length is 16 residues. Germline CDR1 is MNHEY and CDR2 is SMNVEV (reference sequence). The CDR3 here is CASSLSAAPEGYEQYF. In DNA, the CDR3 is TGTGCCAGCAGCCTTTCGGCAGCGCCCGAGGGGTACGAGCAGTACTTC.

This clonotype appeared once. The CDR3 is CSARVGTGGETQYF. The CDR3 coding sequence is TGCAGTGCTAGAGTTGGGACGGGGGGAGAGACCCAGTACTTC. The chain carries TRBV20-1 and TRBJ2-7; TRBD2 agrees at 7 bases. The DNA end lines up better with TRBJ2-5; the J call may be wrong. The CDR3 totals 14 residues. Germline CDR1 and CDR2: DFQATT and SNEGSKA (reference sequence).

The gene calls are TRBV6-5 and TRBJ1-4; 7 nucleotides agree with TRBD1. This CDR3 comprises 13 residues. Germline loops: CDR1 MNHEY, CDR2 SVGAGI. The junction had 4 bases not matched to a gene; V was cut back by 4 bases and J by 8 bases. The CDR3 region is CASSLTGREKLFF. In DNA, the CDR3 is TGTGCCAGCAGTTTGACAGGGCGGGAAAAACTGTTTTTT.

The CDR3 region has the DNA TGTGCCAGCAGCTATACTAGCGGGAGTTTGGGTGAGCAGTTCTTC. Amino acid sequence: CASSYTSGSLGEQFF. The chain recombines TRBV11-2 with TRBJ2-1; TRBD2 matches 11 bases. This CDR3 comprises 15 residues. Germline CDR1 reads SGHAT; CDR2 reads FQNNGV. V lost 4 bases to trimming and J lost 9 bases; unmatched junction nucleotides: 8.

This clonotype was seen only a few times. The V and J genes are TRBV3-1 and TRBJ1-2, with TRBD1 matching over 8 bases. Germline V gives CDR1 LGHDT, CDR2 YNNKEL (reference sequence). Trimming took 4 bases from V and 3 from J; bases not matched to a gene: 7. The CDR3 covers 15 residues. The CDR3 loop reads CASSLRGQAYYGYTF. CDR3 nucleotides: TGTGCCAGCAGCCTTCGGGGACAGGCATACTATGGCTACACCTTC.

The rearrangement uses TRBV28 and TRBJ2-3; D is perhaps TRBD2 (6 bases). Germline V lookup: CDR1 MDHEN, CDR2 SYDVKM. This CDR3 comprises 15 residues. Trimming removed 6 bases from V and 3 bases from J, with 16 bases in between. DNA for the CDR3: TGTGCCAGCAGACTAGCCTCCTTGGGTACAGATACGCAGTATTTT. Its protein product is CASRLASLGTDTQYF.

V is TRBV6-2 or TRBV6-3 and J is TRBJ1-2; D is unresolved. The V and J ends lost 2 bases and 5 bases respectively, with 15 bases between them. From germline, CDR1 is MNHEY and CDR2 SVGEGT. This CDR3 region has 15 residues. CDR3 amino acids: CASSYKDGSGYGYTF. The CDR3 nucleotides are TGTGCCAGCAGTTACAAGGATGGTTCGGGTTATGGCTACACCTTC.